The source of this T cell receptor beta chain is a study of Ad26.COV2.S vaccination and SARS-CoV-2 variants. Findings and caveats of the study: Vaccine and placebo groups showed comparable non-spike TCR breadth.

This table comes from immunoSEQ multiplex PCR, and its TCRdb copy is limited to in-frame clones, with some not included. The sample holds more than 250,000 clones, more than 70% seen once. About this clone itself: Its antigen remains unknown.

This sample's treatment: some 20 received Ad26.COV2.S at low or high dose, single or two shots; about 5 received placebo; per-sample allocation not given. At day 63 after the first vaccine or placebo injection, samples were drawn. The shot given was an Ad26 vector that makes Wuhan-strain SARS-CoV-2 spike. The germline V gene encodes CDR1 SGHRS and CDR2 YFSETQ. This CDR3 contains 14 residues. The V and J ends lost 5 bases and 1 base respectively, with 12 bases between them. This clonotype was sampled from a person between 18 and 65 years old who received the Ad26.COV2.S COVID-19 vaccine or a placebo. Sample: peripheral blood, taken in a trial of Ad26.COV2.S vaccine versus placebo. This chain links TRBV5-1 with TRBJ1-1, with D possibly being TRBD1 (6 bases). CDR3 nucleotides: TGCGCCAGCAGTTCGGGACATCCGAACACTGAAGCTTTCTTT. Translation gives CASSSGHPNTEAFF. Full variable domain (missing parts from reference TRBV5-1 and TRBJ1-1): KAGVTQTPRYLIKTRGQQVTLSCSPISGHRSVSWYQQTPGQGLQFLFEYFSETQRNKGNFPGRFSGRQFSNSRSEMNVSTLELGDSALYLCASSSGHPNTEAFFGQGTRLTVV.